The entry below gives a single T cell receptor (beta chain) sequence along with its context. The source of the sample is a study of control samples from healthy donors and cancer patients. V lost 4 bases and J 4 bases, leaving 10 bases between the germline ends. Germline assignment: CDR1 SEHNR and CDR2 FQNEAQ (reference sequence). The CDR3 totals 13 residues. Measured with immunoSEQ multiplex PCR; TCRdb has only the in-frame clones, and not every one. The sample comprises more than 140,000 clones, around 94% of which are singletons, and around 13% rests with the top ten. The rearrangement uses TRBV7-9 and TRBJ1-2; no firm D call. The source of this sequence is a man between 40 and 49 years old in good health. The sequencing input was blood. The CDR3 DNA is TGTGCCAGCAGCTCCGAGGAGCTCTATGGCTACACCTTC. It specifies CASSSEELYGYTF.